The entry that follows covers one T cell receptor (beta chain) sequence. The CDR3 runs to 18 residues. CDR1 SGHVS and CDR2 FQNEAQ come from the germline V gene. Trimming took off 6 bases at V and 6 bases at J, with 27 bases between the two ends. This specimen belongs to a study of blood T cell repertoires in COVID-19. Study background: From the United States, Italy and Spain came samples of acute and convalescent COVID-19. The analysed material was cDNA or gDNA that came from T cells, B-cell-depleted T cells, or PBMCs.

Authors' methods: Reference gene primer amplification in the assay estimated nucleated cell counts. Here immunoSEQ multiplex PCR was the method, and the copy in TCRdb shows in-frame clones only, minus some. V and J calls and clone size come straight from that table; D and trimming were deduced from the DNA. The data contain hundreds of thousands of clones, more than 75% of them singletons. Sequenced sample: peripheral blood. The V call is TRBV7-8, the J call TRBJ2-1; TRBD1 is a possible D gene (11 bases). This TCR came from an elderly man with acute or convalescent COVID-19. CDR3 sequence: CASRGQGVRGLAVNEQFF. The CDR3 DNA reads TGTGCCAGCAGGGGACAGGGGGTACGTGGACTAGCGGTCAATGAGCAGTTCTTC.